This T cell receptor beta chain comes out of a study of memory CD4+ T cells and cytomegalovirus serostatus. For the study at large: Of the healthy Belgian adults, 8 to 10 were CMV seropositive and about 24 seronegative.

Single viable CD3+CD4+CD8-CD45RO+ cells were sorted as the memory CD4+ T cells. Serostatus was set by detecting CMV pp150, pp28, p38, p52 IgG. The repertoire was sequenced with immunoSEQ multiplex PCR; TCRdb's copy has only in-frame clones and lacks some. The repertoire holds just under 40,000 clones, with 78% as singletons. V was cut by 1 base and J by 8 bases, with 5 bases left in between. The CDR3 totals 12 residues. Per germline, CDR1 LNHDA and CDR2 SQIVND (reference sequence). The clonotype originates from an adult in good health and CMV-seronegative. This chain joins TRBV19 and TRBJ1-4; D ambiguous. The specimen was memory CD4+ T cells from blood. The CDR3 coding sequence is TGTGCCAGTAGTATAGTTGGAGAAAAACTGTTTTTT. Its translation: CASSIVGEKLFF.